The 27 T cell receptor beta chains below were found in one sample sequenced in a study of siplizumab effects on memory and regulatory T cells. Profiled with immunoSEQ multiplex PCR; TCRdb holds only in-frame clones, not every one. Counted here are roughly 56,000 clones, more than 85% occurring once; the ten biggest clones make up roughly two fifths. The sample comprised CD8+ T cells sorted from blood. All receptors derive from a human donor in good health.

J is TRBJ2-3 and V is TRBV7-9; 12 nucleotides match TRBD2. Germline CDR1 is SEHNR and CDR2 is FQNEAQ (reference sequence). V gave up 5 bases and J gave up 3 bases; unmatched junction bases: 6. This CDR3 comprises 16 residues. The CDR3 bases are TGTGCCAGCAGCCTGACTAGCGGGAGACTGACAGATACGCAGTATTTT. It is translated as CASSLTSGRLTDTQYF.

CDR3 coding DNA: TGTGCCAGCAGCCTAACACAGGATGTGACTGAAGCTTTCTTT. This gives the protein CASSLTQDVTEAFF. The rearrangement links TRBV5-4 to TRBJ1-1; perhaps TRBD1 as D (5 bases). The V gene lost 4 bases and the J gene lost 5 bases, with 15 bases spanning the gap. Germline CDR1 reads SGHNT; CDR2 reads YYREEE (reference sequence). The CDR3 length is 14 residues.

V is TRBV29-1 and J is TRBJ2-1; 12 nucleotides align to TRBD1. Germline V gene sequence: CDR1 SQVTM, CDR2 ANQGSEA. Unmatched junction bases numbered 9, after V lost 1 base and J lost 8 bases. CDR3 length: 16 residues. CDR3 amino acids: CSVEVGTGGFLDEQFF. Written as DNA, the CDR3 is TGCAGCGTTGAAGTAGGGACAGGGGGCTTCTTGGATGAGCAGTTCTTC.

With regard to this clone: The junction departs from the called germline gene at one end, perhaps through a read error. This chain joins TRBV7-7 and TRBJ2-5; TRBD1 is a possible D gene (5 bases). The CDR3 length is 14 residues. Germline V gene data show CDR1 as SSHAT and CDR2 as FNYEAQ (reference sequence). CDR3 coding DNA: TGTGCTAGCAGCTTAGTAGGGGAAGGAGAGACCCAGTACTTC. Its translation: CASSLVGEGETQYF.

The gene calls are TRBV9 and TRBJ2-7; 8 bases line up with TRBD1. Trimming took 1 base from V and 2 from J; bases not matched to a gene: 5. The CDR3 is 15 residues long. The germline CDR1 and CDR2 sequences are SGDLS and YYNGEE. The DNA of the CDR3 is TGTGCCAGCAGCGTAAGTAGGGACAGGACCTACGAGCAGTACTTC. This gives the protein CASSVSRDRTYEQYF.

V and J are TRBV10-2 and TRBJ1-2, with D possibly being TRBD1 (6 bases). The CDR3 consists of 14 residues. In germline, CDR1 is WSHSY, CDR2 SAAADI. Trimming removed 6 bases at V and 7 bases at J, with 18 bases between. In nucleotides, the CDR3 is TGCGCCAGCAGCCAAACAGTGATACAGGGTGGCTACACCTTC. Protein product: CASSQTVIQGGYTF.

The chain couples TRBV2 to TRBJ2-7; 9 bases line up with TRBD2. This CDR3 region has 15 residues. Germline CDR1 reads SNHLY; CDR2 reads FYNNEI. J gave up 7 bases and V 3 bases, and 10 bases lay outside the gene matches. The CDR3: CASSDLAGTLGEQYF. The CDR3 DNA sequence: TGTGCCAGCAGTGATCTAGCGGGGACCCTCGGGGAGCAGTACTTC.

The CDR3 sequence: CASSYRGLDTEAFF. The CDR3 nucleotides are TGTGCCAGCAGCTACAGGGGGCTAGACACTGAAGCTTTCTTT. This chain links TRBV5-5 with TRBJ1-1, with 9 bases identical to TRBD1. With V trimmed by 3 bases and J by 3 bases, 3 bases remained unmatched. Germline CDR1 reads SGHKS; CDR2 reads YYEKEE (reference sequence). There are 14 residues in the CDR3.

The CDR3 DNA follows: TGTGCCAGTAGTCCAGCTAGGGACCTTGACTATCAGCCCCAGCATTTT. It is translated as CASSPARDLDYQPQHF. This rearrangement joins TRBV19 to TRBJ1-5, with D possibly matching TRBD1 (5 bases). The CDR3 is made up of 16 amino acids. Deletions cut 5 bases from V and 5 bases from J, with 19 bases between. Germline-derived CDR1 and CDR2 are LNHDA and SQIVND (reference sequence).

V and J are TRBV9 and TRBJ2-1, with D perhaps matching TRBD2 (6 bases). The V and J ends lost 3 bases and 2 bases respectively, with 15 bases between them. Germline lookup yields CDR1 SGDLS and CDR2 YYNGEE. The CDR3 is 16 residues long. The CDR3 DNA reads as TGTGCCAGCAGCGCCTCCTTAGCGGAGACCTACAATGAGCAGTTCTTC. Amino acid sequence: CASSASLAETYNEQFF. The full variable domain, its missing parts supplied by reference TRBV9 and TRBJ2-1, is DSGVTQTPKHLITATGQRVTLRCSPRSGDLSVYWYQQSLDQGLQFLIQYYNGEERAKGNILERFSAQQFPDLHSELNLSSLELGDSALYFCASSASLAETYNEQFFGPGTRLTVL.

This clone was recorded only once. The chain joins TRBV4-1 to TRBJ2-7, with 11 bases identical to TRBD2. The CDR3 is made up of 15 amino acids. Germline V gives CDR1 MGHRA, CDR2 YSYEKL. The junction had 5 bases not matched to a gene; V was cut back by 1 base and J by 6 bases. The DNA of the CDR3 is TGCGCCAGCAGCCAAGTAGCGGGAGGGCCGGGCGAGCAGTACTTC. Protein: CASSQVAGGPGEQYF.

This clone appeared once. The chain has TRBV19 and TRBJ1-1; D might be TRBD1 (5 bases). Per germline, CDR1 LNHDA and CDR2 SQIVND (reference sequence). The V and J ends lost 7 bases and 0 bases respectively, with 12 bases between them. The CDR3 loop spans 14 amino acids. The chain's CDR3 is CASTGHFMNTEAFF. CDR3 bases: TGTGCCAGTACCGGACACTTCATGAACACTGAAGCTTTCTTT.

The chain employs TRBV4-1 and TRBJ2-5, with TRBD2 matching over 8 bases. The CDR3 totals 15 residues. Trimming took 1 base from V and 0 from J; bases not matched to a gene: 1. CDR1 and CDR2 (germline): MGHRA, YSYEKL. The DNA for the CDR3 is TGCGCCAGCAGCCAAGGACTAGCGAACCAAGAGACCCAGTACTTC. Its translation is CASSQGLANQETQYF.

The genes are TRBV5-1 and TRBJ2-5; D remains ambiguous. The CDR3 covers 12 residues. CDR1 is SGHRS and CDR2 is YFSETQ in the germline V gene. V lost 4 bases to trimming and J lost 5 bases, with 9 bases between them. CDR3 loop: CASSPDWETQYF. CDR3 sequence (DNA): TGCGCCAGCAGCCCGGATTGGGAGACCCAGTACTTC.

This clone was observed a handful of times. The V and J genes are TRBV6-4 and TRBJ2-2, with TRBD2 matching over 7 bases. This CDR3 is built from 13 residues. V dropped 7 bases and J dropped 6; count of bases not matched to a gene: 5. Germline values: CDR1 MRHNA, CDR2 SNTAGT. CDR3 sequence: CASKAGEAGELFF. The CDR3 bases are TGTGCCAGCAAGGCGGGAGAAGCCGGGGAGCTGTTTTTT.

The table lists this clone with a count of one. This rearrangement joins TRBV19 to TRBJ2-3; 8 nucleotides align to TRBD1. The V segment lost 10 bases and the J segment 6 bases; nucleotides outside the gene matches: 6. The CDR3 consists of 12 residues. Per the germline V gene, CDR1 is LNHDA and CDR2 is SQIVND (reference sequence). The chain's CDR3 is CATRQGWDTQYF. The CDR3 DNA follows: TGTGCCACCCGACAGGGGTGGGATACGCAGTATTTT. Full variable domain (remainder filled in from reference TRBV19 and TRBJ2-3): DGGITQSPKYLFRKEGQNVTLSCEQNLNHDAMYWYRQDPGQGLRLIYYSQIVNDFQKGDIAEGYSVSREKKESFPLTVTSAQKNPTAFYLCATRQGWDTQYFGPGTRLTVL.

The J gene is TRBJ1-5, the V gene TRBV28; D gene uncertain. Germline V gene sequence: CDR1 MDHEN, CDR2 SYDVKM. The V and J ends lost 5 bases and 6 bases respectively, with 11 bases between them. This CDR3 has 13 residues. DNA for the CDR3: TGTGCCAGCAGTACCGCGAGAGGTCAGCCCCAGCATTTT. Translated, it gives CASSTARGQPQHF.

The rearrangement joins TRBV29-1 to TRBJ2-5, with 8 bases fitting TRBD2. The CDR3 extends over 13 amino acids. Germline V lookup: CDR1 SQVTM, CDR2 ANQGSEA. Germline trimming cut 3 bases from V and 1 base from J; bases unmatched to any gene: 1. The CDR3 reads CSVEREAQETQYF. CDR3 nucleotide sequence: TGCAGCGTTGAGCGGGAGGCCCAAGAGACCCAGTACTTC.

The chain uses TRBV27 and TRBJ2-1; no clear D gene. V was cut by 3 bases and J by 0 bases, with 6 bases left in between. This CDR3 contains 14 residues. Germline CDR1 is MNHEY and CDR2 is SMNVEV (reference sequence). In DNA form, the CDR3 reads TGTGCCAGCAGTTTCAGGAGCTCCTACAATGAGCAGTTCTTC. Encoded protein: CASSFRSSYNEQFF.

The table lists this clone with a count of one. The chain joins TRBV4-2 to TRBJ2-7; D gene uncertain. V shed 2 bases and J shed 6 bases, with 8 bases lying between them. CDR1 and CDR2 from the germline V gene are LGHNA and YNFKEQ. The CDR3 sequence is 12 residues long. The CDR3 DNA sequence: TGTGCCAGCAGCCAAACCCCTTTCGAGCAGTACTTC. Its protein product is CASSQTPFEQYF.

The V gene is TRBV2, the J gene TRBJ2-3; unclear D gene. CDR3 length equals 15 residues. V lost 6 bases and J 9 bases, leaving 22 bases between the germline ends. Germline V lookup: CDR1 SNHLY, CDR2 FYNNEI. The CDR3 loop is CASRYTGRPQETQYF. Here the CDR3 DNA reads TGTGCCAGCAGATACACCGGAAGGCCTCAGGAGACGCAGTATTTT.

The chain employs TRBV15 and TRBJ2-7; 8 bases match TRBD2. The germline V gene has CDR1 LNHNV and CDR2 YYDKDF (reference sequence). The CDR3 length is 15 residues. Trimming took 5 bases from V and 0 from J; bases not matched to a gene: 6. Written as DNA, the CDR3 is TGTGCCACCAGCCAGATTAGCGGGGCCTCCTACGAGCAGTACTTC. Translated: CATSQISGASYEQYF.

The chain employs TRBV7-9 and TRBJ1-4; D might be TRBD1 (5 bases). The CDR3 totals 16 residues. The germline CDR1 and CDR2 sequences are SEHNR and FQNEAQ (reference sequence). V was pared by 5 bases and J by 5 bases, with 18 bases between. As DNA, the CDR3 is TGTGCCAGCAGCGATAGCAGGGTCGGCAAAAATGAAAAACTGTTTTTT. This translates into CASSDSRVGKNEKLFF.

The chain combines TRBV10-2 with TRBJ1-2; no reliable D call. V was cut by 3 bases and J by 4 bases, with 9 bases left in between. Germline V gene sequence: CDR1 WSHSY, CDR2 SAAADI. The CDR3 covers 13 residues. CDR3 residues: CASSETGAYGYTF. The CDR3 DNA reads as TGCGCCAGCAGTGAAACGGGAGCCTATGGCTACACCTTC.

This CDR3 reads CASRPSGSADTQYF. In nucleotides, the CDR3 is TGTGCCAGCAGGCCTAGCGGGAGTGCAGATACGCAGTATTTT. The rearrangement joins TRBV27 to TRBJ2-3; 10 nucleotides align to TRBD2. Germline CDR1 is MNHEY and CDR2 is SMNVEV (reference sequence). With V trimmed by 6 bases and J by 4 bases, 4 bases remained unmatched. The CDR3 loop spans 14 amino acids.

This chain connects TRBV15 to TRBJ2-1, with a possible D match to TRBD1 (6 bases). CDR3 length: 17 amino acids. Deletions cut 0 bases from V and 0 bases from J, with 12 bases between. The germline V gene has CDR1 LNHNV and CDR2 YYDKDF (reference sequence). The CDR3 sequence is CATSRDRLTGSYNEQFF. CDR3 in DNA: TGTGCCACCAGCAGAGATAGGTTGACAGGCTCCTACAATGAGCAGTTCTTC.

The gene calls are TRBV6-5 and TRBJ2-5; 10 bases match TRBD1. The germline V gene has CDR1 MNHEY and CDR2 SVGAGI. CDR3 length: 15 amino acids. The V gene end was trimmed by 4 bases and the J gene end by 3 bases; junction bases not matched to a gene: 5. CDR3 sequence reads: CASSLLGTGEETQYF. CDR3 nucleotide sequence: TGTGCCAGCAGTTTGCTCGGGACAGGGGAAGAGACCCAGTACTTC.